One and the same sample provided the 3 T cell receptor beta chains below, sequenced in a study of Ad26.COV2.S vaccination and SARS-CoV-2 variants (dated by TCRdb to about 2021). The sample's treatment or condition label is to be understood as: some 20 received Ad26.COV2.S at low or high dose, single or two shots; about 5 received placebo; per-sample allocation not given. For vaccine and placebo recipients, repertoires were sequenced using samples collected on day 63 after the first injection. Library construction relied on the immunoSEQ multiplex PCR assay. The table was pulled from immuneACCESS by TCRdb, which kept in-frame rearrangements only. Such tables lose some clones; where checked, under half of the loss comes from unresolved V genes, and the rest has no known cause. The sample table lists 300,000 to 400,000 clones, around 84% of them with a count of one. The top ten hold 2.5% to 3.5% of the sample.

Sequencing used peripheral blood, obtained in a trial of Ad26.COV2.S vaccine versus placebo. The receptors derive from a person aged 18-65 years who received the Ad26.COV2.S COVID-19 vaccine or a placebo.

The chain recombines TRBV12-3 or TRBV12-4 with TRBJ2-7; the D gene is possibly TRBD2 (6 bases). This CDR3 is 13 amino acids long. V was clipped by 3 bases and J by 2 bases, with 8 bases between them. The CDR3 spells CASSFGRTYEQYF. The CDR3 DNA follows: TGTGCCAGCAGTTTCGGGAGAACCTACGAGCAGTACTTC.

This clone was counted ten times or more. The rearrangement joins TRBV2 to TRBJ2-5; possibly TRBD1 for D (6 bases). The V gene lost 5 bases and the J gene lost 0 bases, with 10 bases spanning the gap. Germline-derived CDR1 and CDR2 are SNHLY and FYNNEI. The CDR3 sequence is 14 residues long. As DNA, the CDR3 is TGTGCCAGCAGTTTAGGACAGAACCAAGAGACCCAGTACTTC. Its protein is CASSLGQNQETQYF.

The genes are TRBV2 and TRBJ2-7; 10 bases agree with TRBD1. The CDR3 runs to 16 residues. After removal of 5 bases from V and 2 bases from J, the junction contained 9 bases not matched to a gene. The V gene's germline CDR1 is SNHLY and CDR2 FYNNEI. CDR3 sequence (DNA): TGTGCCAGCAGTCAAGGTAGGACAGGGGGGACCTACGAGCAGTACTTC. It specifies CASSQGRTGGTYEQYF.